This T cell receptor beta chain is from a study of blood T cell repertoires in COVID-19. Study summary: Material from acute and convalescent COVID-19 was sourced from the United States, Italy and Spain. The cDNA or gDNA used as material had been derived from T cells, B-cell-depleted T cells, or PBMCs.

How the authors handled the data: Estimation of nucleated cell counts relied on the amplification of reference gene primers. Sequencing was performed with immunoSEQ multiplex PCR; in TCRdb, only in-frame clones are kept and a portion is missing. The V and J calls and clone size come from that table; D and trimming were worked out from the DNA. The sample records 100,000 or so clones, approximately 78% being singletons. The CDR3 extends over 13 amino acids. Germline loops: CDR1 SEHNR, CDR2 FQNEAQ (reference sequence). V lost 2 bases to trimming and J lost 9 bases, with 11 bases between them. The sample consisted of peripheral blood. The receptor was isolated from a man aged 55 to 70 with active or convalescent COVID-19. This chain links TRBV7-9 with TRBJ1-3; D uncertain. The CDR3 spells CASSLRRDGTIYF. CDR3 coding DNA: TGTGCCAGCAGCTTACGGAGGGATGGCACCATATATTTT.